This TCR beta chain was sequenced in a study of blood T cell repertoires in COVID-19. Whole-study context: Sites in the United States, Italy and Spain provided acute and convalescent COVID-19 samples.

The J segment lost 5 bases and the V segment lost 7 bases, leaving 7 bases of the junction unmatched. The CDR3 loop spans 13 amino acids. From germline, CDR1 is SGHRS and CDR2 YFSETQ. The protocol was immunoSEQ multiplex PCR, while the TCRdb copy is restricted to in-frame clones and leaves out a portion. The profile shows around 180,000 clones, roughly 84% of them singletons. This TCR was sampled from a woman older than 75 with acute or convalescent COVID-19. The source material was peripheral blood. V gene TRBV5-1 combines with J gene TRBJ2-7, with 9 bases identical to TRBD1. The CDR3 sequence is CASRRDRVHEQYF. CDR3 coding DNA: TGCGCCAGCCGCCGGGACAGGGTTCACGAGCAGTACTTC.